These 14 T cell receptor beta chains share one sample of origin, sequenced in a study of regulatory T cells in long-lasting Graves disease. The authors made the TCR library using RNA they extracted from PBMCs. TCRdb redid the calling of the reads with MiXCR, one entry per CDR3 protein. The sample includes 1,500 to 2,000 distinct CDR3 sequences, just under 85% of them seen just once. The sequences come from peripheral blood mononuclear cells (PBMCs), collected with antithyroid drug treatment, in newly diagnosed or persistent Graves disease (not recorded which). The receptors originated from a woman younger than 35 with Graves disease.

The genes are TRBV5-1 and TRBJ2-3; D remains ambiguous. V shed 3 bases and J shed 2 bases, with 13 bases lying between them. This CDR3 is built from 15 residues. Germline loops: CDR1 SGHRS, CDR2 YFSETQ. CDR3 nucleotide sequence: TGCGCCAGCAGCTCCCGGCCCGGCTTCACAGATACGCAGTATTTT. Translation gives CASSSRPGFTDTQYF.

V and J are TRBV19 and TRBJ2-1; maybe TRBD1 (6 bases). Trimming left V 5 bases short and J 0 bases short, with 20 bases between. Per germline, CDR1 LNHDA and CDR2 SQIVND (reference sequence). The CDR3 contains 18 residues. The CDR3 coding sequence is TGTGCCAGTAGTGTCTATAAGGGGGTTAGGAGCTCCTACAATGAGCAGTTCTTC. Protein: CASSVYKGVRSSYNEQFF. The full variable domain, completed using reference TRBV19 and TRBJ2-1, is DGGITQSPKYLFRKEGQNVTLSCEQNLNHDAMYWYRQDPGQGLRLIYYSQIVNDFQKGDIAEGYSVSREKKESFPLTVTSAQKNPTAFYLCASSVYKGVRSSYNEQFFGPGTRLTVL.

The J gene is TRBJ2-1, the V gene TRBV24-1; 10 positions match TRBD1. CDR1 is KGHDR and CDR2 is SFDVKD in the germline V gene. V lost 4 bases and J lost 7; bases outside the gene matches: 3. CDR3 length equals 14 residues. CDR3 sequence (DNA): TGTGCCACCAGTGACACGGACAGGGGGAATGAGCAGTTCTTC. Its protein product is CATSDTDRGNEQFF.

The rearrangement links TRBV6-2 or TRBV6-3 to TRBJ2-1; D unresolved. Germline assignment: CDR1 MNHEY and CDR2 SVGEGT. The CDR3 loop spans 16 amino acids. V shed 4 bases and J shed 1 base, with 14 bases lying between them. In nucleotides, the CDR3 is TGTGCCAGCAGTTTCCCGAGTCTCCGGTCCTACAATGAGCAGTTCTTC. Its translation: CASSFPSLRSYNEQFF.

The rearrangement links TRBV20-1 to TRBJ2-7; D perhaps matches TRBD2 (5 bases). Germline-derived CDR1 and CDR2 are DFQATT and SNEGSKA (reference sequence). The CDR3 has 11 amino acids. Trimming removed 3 bases from V and 3 bases from J, with 6 bases in between. This CDR3 is CSASAGYEQYF. DNA for the CDR3: TGCAGTGCTAGTGCGGGCTACGAGCAGTACTTC.

The rearrangement links TRBV6-2 or TRBV6-3 to TRBJ1-2; D is unclear. The CDR3 runs 12 residues. Germline values: CDR1 MNHEY, CDR2 SVGEGT. Trimming took off 1 base at V and 11 bases at J, with 11 bases between the two ends. The CDR3 reads CASSYLFGSYTF. The CDR3 DNA is TGTGCCAGCAGTTACTTGTTTGGGTCTTACACCTTC.

The rearrangement links TRBV19 to TRBJ2-6; D not certain. CDR3 size: 13 residues. Germline lookup yields CDR1 LNHDA and CDR2 SQIVND (reference sequence). The V gene lost 6 bases and the J gene lost 0 bases, with 3 bases spanning the gap. For the CDR3, the DNA is TGTGCCAGTAGGCTCTCTGGGGCCAACGTCCTGACTTTC. It yields the protein CASRLSGANVLTF. Supplemented by reference TRBV19 and TRBJ2-6, the full variable domain reads DGGITQSPKYLFRKEGQNVTLSCEQNLNHDAMYWYRQDPGQGLRLIYYSQIVNDFQKGDIAEGYSVSREKKESFPLTVTSAQKNPTAFYLCASRLSGANVLTFGAGSRLTVL.

J is TRBJ2-5 and V is TRBV9, with D perhaps assigned TRBD1 or TRBD2 (5 bases each). The CDR3 sequence is 15 residues long. V was clipped by 2 bases and J by 4 bases, with 15 bases between them. From germline, CDR1 is SGDLS and CDR2 YYNGEE. The DNA for the CDR3 is TGTGCCAGCAGCGTCGGAACGGGGCAGGGAGAGACCCAGTACTTC. Its protein is CASSVGTGQGETQYF. The variable domain in full, with the rest retrieved from reference TRBV9 and TRBJ2-5, is DSGVTQTPKHLITATGQRVTLRCSPRSGDLSVYWYQQSLDQGLQFLIQYYNGEERAKGNILERFSAQQFPDLHSELNLSSLELGDSALYFCASSVGTGQGETQYFGPGTRLLVL.

The genes are TRBV6-4 and TRBJ2-3; possible D gene TRBD1, 6 bases. V lost 8 bases to trimming and J lost 4 bases, with 22 bases between them. The CDR3 is 16 amino acids. Germline V gene lookup returns CDR1 MRHNA and CDR2 SNTAGT. In DNA, the CDR3 is TGTGCCAGCTCTCCGGAAGGGGGTTTTCTCGCAGATACGCAGTATTTT. Amino acid sequence: CASSPEGGFLADTQYF.

The chain uses TRBV20-1 and TRBJ1-2; 11 nucleotides match TRBD1. Germline V gene data show CDR1 as DFQATT and CDR2 as SNEGSKA (reference sequence). The CDR3 length is 16 residues. J was trimmed by 3 bases and V by 6 bases; bases with no gene match: 12. Here the CDR3 reads CSAPLGQGAEDYGYTF. CDR3 coding DNA: TGCAGTGCCCCCCTAGGACAGGGGGCGGAAGACTATGGCTACACCTTC.

The chain has TRBV7-2 and TRBJ2-3; perhaps D is TRBD1 or TRBD2 (6 bases each). CDR3 length equals 14 residues. Germline V gives CDR1 SGHTA, CDR2 FQGNSA. V shed 5 bases and J shed 5 bases, with 14 bases lying between them. The CDR3 region is CASSIRGQGDTQYF. DNA for the CDR3: TGTGCCAGCAGCATACGGGGGCAGGGAGATACGCAGTATTTT.

This CDR3 is CASSSLAASYEQYF. The CDR3 region has the DNA TGTGCCAGCAGCTCGCTAGCGGCTTCCTACGAGCAGTACTTC. This chain connects TRBV7-1 to TRBJ2-7, with TRBD2 matching 7 bases. TRBV7-1 is an ORF for which the function is uncertain. With V trimmed by 3 bases and J by 1 base, 3 bases remained unmatched. The CDR3 spans 14 residues.

This chain joins TRBV5-6 and TRBJ1-2; D remains ambiguous. The CDR3 extends over 13 amino acids. Trimming took off 4 bases at V and 2 bases at J, with 9 bases between the two ends. From germline, CDR1 is SGHDT and CDR2 YYEEEE. The CDR3 DNA is TGTGCCAGCAGCCACCGACCCAACTATGGCTACACCTTC. Its protein is CASSHRPNYGYTF.

The chain is built from TRBV2 and TRBJ1-2; 7 bases align to TRBD1. The V gene's germline CDR1 is SNHLY and CDR2 FYNNEI. The CDR3 sequence is 14 residues long. The junction had 10 bases not matched to a gene; V was cut back by 8 bases and J by 4 bases. CDR3 DNA sequence: TGTGCCAGCCAGACAGGGAGGCTTTTCTATGGCTACACCTTC. It codes for CASQTGRLFYGYTF.